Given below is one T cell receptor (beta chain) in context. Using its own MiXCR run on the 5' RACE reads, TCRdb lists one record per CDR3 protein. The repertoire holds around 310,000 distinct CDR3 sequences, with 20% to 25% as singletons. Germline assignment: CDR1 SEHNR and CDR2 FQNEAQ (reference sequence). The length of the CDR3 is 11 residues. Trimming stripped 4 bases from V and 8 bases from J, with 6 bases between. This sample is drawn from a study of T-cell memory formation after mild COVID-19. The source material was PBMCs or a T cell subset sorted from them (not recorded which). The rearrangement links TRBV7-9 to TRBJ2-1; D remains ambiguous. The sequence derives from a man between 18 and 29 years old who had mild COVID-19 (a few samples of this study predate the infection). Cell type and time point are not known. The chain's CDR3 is CASSSMDEQFF. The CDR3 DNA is TGTGCCAGCAGCTCGATGGATGAGCAGTTCTTC. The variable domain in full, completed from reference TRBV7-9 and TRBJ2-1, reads DTGVSQNPRHKITKRGQNVTFRCDPISEHNRLYWYRQTLGQGPEFLTYFQNEAQLEKSRLLSDRFSAERPKGSFSTLEIQRTEQGDSAMYLCASSSMDEQFFGPGTRLTVL.